These T cell receptor beta chains were read from a single sample in a study of T cell repertoires in cytomegalovirus infection. TCRdb analysed the reads with MiXCR anew, one entry per CDR3 protein. Of a few hundred thousand distinct CDR3 sequences listed, roughly 17% are singletons. The sequenced sample was PBMCs. Every receptor here comes from a human donor in good health (CMV status not recorded). Some clones in this sample may be carry-over from other donors' samples. Each CDR3 is given with its conserved first and last residue. Fields, in order: V gene, D gene, J gene, clone size, CDR3 DNA, CDR3 protein. The D gene is left open where the match is weak. Clone sizes are given selectively: once, few, many, or a class where the clone is expanded.

TRBV2	TRBD1	TRBJ2-2	.	TGTGCCAGCAGCGGACAGGGAAGCACCGGGGAGCTGTTTTTT	CASSGQGSTGELFF
TRBV15	.	TRBJ1-5	.	TGTGCCACCAGCACACGGGGACTGCTCAATCAGCCCCAGCATTTT	CATSTRGLLNQPQHF
TRBV28	TRBD1	TRBJ2-6	few	TGTGCCAGCACCTCAGGGGGCGCTGGGGCCAACGTCCTGACTTTC	CASTSGGAGANVLTF
TRBV11-2	.	TRBJ2-3	many	TGTGCCAGCAGCTTAGTCTCGCGTTGGGGTTCCGATACGCAGTATTTT	CASSLVSRWGSDTQYF
TRBV12-3/TRBV12-4	.	TRBJ1-3	few	TGTGCCAGCAGTTTATCCGGGGTTAGTGGAAACACCATATATTTT	CASSLSGVSGNTIYF
TRBV12-3/TRBV12-4	TRBD2	TRBJ2-1	many	TGTGCCAGCAGCATAGCGGGGGGGAAACACAATGAGCAGTTCTTC	CASSIAGGKHNEQFF
TRBV28	.	TRBJ1-1	.	TGTGCCAGCAGTTTTGCGACAGCTGAAGCTTTCTTT	CASSFATAEAFF
TRBV5-4	TRBD1	TRBJ2-4	few	TGTGCCAGCAGCTCAATAACCGGACAGGGTTATAACATTCAGTACTTC	CASSSITGQGYNIQYF
TRBV4-3	TRBD1	TRBJ1-2	.	TGCGCCAGCAGCCCGGGGACAGGGACAGCCTATGGCTACACCTTC	CASSPGTGTAYGYTF
TRBV12-3/TRBV12-4	TRBD2	TRBJ2-1	few	TGTGCCAGCAGAGGGACTAGCCTAAACAATGAGCAGTTCTTC	CASRGTSLNNEQFF
TRBV12-3/TRBV12-4	TRBD1	TRBJ1-2	many	TGTGCCAGCAGTCCCACAGGGGACGGCTACACCTTC	CASSPTGDGYTF
TRBV28	.	TRBJ1-5	few	TGTGCCAGCAGTGTGACCGGGAGAATGAGCAATCAGCCCCAGCATTTT	CASSVTGRMSNQPQHF
TRBV19	.	TRBJ1-1	.	TGTGCCAGTAGTATAAACCCCTTTCGGGGGAAGGGCACTGAAGCTTTCTTT	CASSINPFRGKGTEAFF
TRBV28	TRBD1	TRBJ1-2	few	TGTGCCAGCAGTATCTATCCAGGGGAGGGACAGGGGGCCGTCTATGGCTACACCTTC	CASSIYPGEGQGAVYGYTF
TRBV19	.	TRBJ2-7	.	TGTGCCAGTAGCTCGGAACAGGGACCCTACGAGCAGTACTTC	CASSSEQGPYEQYF
TRBV4-1	TRBD1	TRBJ1-1	few	TGCGCCAGCAGGCCCGGACAGGGTATTAACACTGAAGCTTTCTTT	CASRPGQGINTEAFF
TRBV7-2	.	TRBJ1-2	many	TGTGCCAGCAGCTTAGAAGTCGGATTAATAAAAGGGGACTATGGCTACACCTTC	CASSLEVGLIKGDYGYTF
TRBV12-3/TRBV12-4	TRBD1	TRBJ2-7	few	TGTGCCAGCAGTTTTGGGGACAGGGAAGGCGACGAGCAGTACTTC	CASSFGDREGDEQYF
TRBV4-2	TRBD1	TRBJ2-2	.	TGTGCCAGCAGCCAAGACAGGGGGATTGGGGAGCTGTTTTTT	CASSQDRGIGELFF
TRBV19	.	TRBJ1-4	.	TGTGCCAGTAGTTCGAGACAGTATAATGAAAAACTGTTTTTT	CASSSRQYNEKLFF
TRBV25-1	TRBD2	TRBJ2-1	.	TGTGCCAGCAGTGAATACCTAGCGGGGATGCATGAGCAGTTCTTC	CASSEYLAGMHEQFF
TRBV4-3	.	TRBJ2-1	few	TGCGCCAGCCAACGGGTGGGTAGGCATGAGCAGTTCTTC	CASQRVGRHEQFF
TRBV19	TRBD1	TRBJ1-1	.	TGTGCCAGCAGCGACAGGGGCAGGAACACTGAAGCTTTCTTT	CASSDRGRNTEAFF
TRBV27	TRBD1	TRBJ1-2	many	TGTGCCAGCAGTTTATTGGGGCAGGGGGCGCATGGCTACACCTTC	CASSLLGQGAHGYTF
TRBV7-8	.	TRBJ1-1	.	TGTGCCAGCAGCTCCAACAGGTTTATGAACACTGAAGCTTTCTTT	CASSSNRFMNTEAFF
TRBV6-5	TRBD1	TRBJ1-4	many	TGTGCCACCGGAATCTGGGCAGGGGGAAATGAAAAACTGTTTTTT	CATGIWAGGNEKLFF
TRBV4-1	.	TRBJ1-4	.	TGCGCCAGCAGCCAAGAATTCTCCACCCCCCAGAATGAAAAACTGTTTTTT	CASSQEFSTPQNEKLFF
TRBV11-1	.	TRBJ1-2	.	TGTGCCAGCAGCTCGACACTAAACTATGGCTACACCTTC	CASSSTLNYGYTF
TRBV7-2	TRBD1	TRBJ1-6	many	TGTGCCAGCAGCATCGGGACAGCGGTTAATTCACCCCTCCACTTT	CASSIGTAVNSPLHF
TRBV12-3/TRBV12-4	.	TRBJ2-5	many	TGTGCCAGCAGTAGGGGGGATCAAGAGACCCAGTACTTC	CASSRGDQETQYF
TRBV29-1	.	TRBJ2-5	.	TGCAGCGTTGAAGATCCCGGGATCGAGACCCAGTACTTC	CSVEDPGIETQYF
TRBV10-3	.	TRBJ1-5	many	TGTGCCATCAGTGGGGGAGGGGACGGCAATCAGCCCCAGCATTTT	CAISGGGDGNQPQHF
TRBV4-2	.	TRBJ1-2	few	TGTGCCAGCAGCCAAGGGCGAGGACAGCCTAACTATGGCTACACCTTC	CASSQGRGQPNYGYTF
TRBV5-1	.	TRBJ2-1	.	TGCGCCAGCAGCTTAGTCGGTTGGGGCGGCGAAGGGGGTGAGCAGTTCTTC	CASSLVGWGGEGGEQFF
TRBV3-1	TRBD2	TRBJ2-1	.	TGTGCCAGCAGCCAGTTTTTGCTAGCGGGGTACAATGAGCAGTTCTTC	CASSQFLLAGYNEQFF
TRBV2	.	TRBJ1-2	few	TGTGCCAGCAGTGGGATGGGCTATGGCTACACCTTC	CASSGMGYGYTF
TRBV6-5	.	TRBJ2-7	.	TGTGCCAGCAGCCCCGACATGCGGCCCCGCGAGCAGTACTTC	CASSPDMRPREQYF
TRBV28	.	TRBJ1-1	.	TGTGCGCTGGGGGGGGCGAATGGGAACACTGAAGCTTTCTTT	CALGGANGNTEAFF
TRBV6-1	.	TRBJ2-3	.	TGTGCCTCCTTTTTCCACACGAGCACAGATACGCAGTATTTT	CASFFHTSTDTQYF
TRBV20-1	TRBD1	TRBJ2-1	.	TGCAGTGCTAGACAGAGACAGGGGGGAAAGTTCTTC	CSARQRQGGKFF
TRBV6-6	TRBD2	TRBJ2-5	.	TGTGCCAACATACTAGCGGGGGGCCTCGGGACCCAGTACTTC	CANILAGGLGTQYF
TRBV5-6	TRBD1	TRBJ1-6	.	TGTGCCAGCAGCGATGGGACGAGGGGGCGATCACCCCTCCACTTT	CASSDGTRGRSPLHF
TRBV5-1	.	TRBJ2-1	once	TGCGCCAGCAGCTCCGCTCCCGTGGGGGGCTACAATGAGCAGTTCTTC	CASSSAPVGGYNEQFF
TRBV2	.	TRBJ1-2	few	TGTGCCAGCAGGGGACGGCAGTATGGCTACACCTTC	CASRGRQYGYTF
TRBV19	TRBD1	TRBJ1-5	few	TGTGCCAGTAGTATATTCAGGGGGCCTGGCAATCAGCCCCAGCATTTT	CASSIFRGPGNQPQHF
TRBV6-1	.	TRBJ1-5	many	TGTGCCAGCAGCGCCGGGACATCGGGTCAGCCCCAGCATTTT	CASSAGTSGQPQHF
TRBV2	TRBD2	TRBJ2-7	many	TGTGCCAGCCGCAATTCGGGACTCCCGGGACTAGCAAGCGAGCAGTACTTC	CASRNSGLPGLASEQYF